Each of the 10 T cell receptor beta chains below was sequenced from the same sample in a study of OX40 agonist ivuxolimab in advanced cancers. Assay: immunoSEQ multiplex PCR; the TCRdb copy retains only in-frame clones and omits some. The data show 150,000 to 190,000 clones, approximately 94% seen once. Sequences were derived from CD4+ or CD8+ T cells sorted from blood, sampled in a trial of the OX40 agonist ivuxolimab. The receptors were sampled from an adult with an advanced solid tumor such as melanoma, head and neck, liver or kidney cancer.

This clone was seen a few times. The genes are TRBV28 and TRBJ1-2, with D possibly matching TRBD1 (5 bases). The CDR3 is 12 amino acids. Deletions cut 5 bases from V and 5 bases from J, with 9 bases between. Germline lookup yields CDR1 MDHEN and CDR2 SYDVKM. The CDR3 here is CASSPSGYGYTF. CDR3 DNA: TGTGCCAGCAGTCCCTCAGGGTATGGCTACACCTTC.

J is TRBJ1-5 and V is TRBV28; TRBD1 aligns across 8 bases. Trimming took 8 bases from V and 7 from J; bases not matched to a gene: 13. This CDR3 has 15 residues. Germline V gene lookup returns CDR1 MDHEN and CDR2 SYDVKM. DNA of the CDR3: TGTGCCAGCTTTAAGGCCAGGGGGCCGGGACAGCCCCAGCATTTT. Its translation: CASFKARGPGQPQHF.

On this clone: The identical CDR3 is also encoded by other nucleotide sequences in the sample. V is TRBV7-2 and J is TRBJ2-7; TRBD1 agrees at 9 bases. This CDR3 is built from 15 residues. CDR1 is SGHTA, CDR2 FQGNSA, per germline. The V segment lost 6 bases and the J segment 6 bases; nucleotides outside the gene matches: 12. CDR3 coding DNA: TGTGCCAGCAGTAACCCCGGGACAGGGCGGGGCGAGCAGTACTTC. The encoded protein is CASSNPGTGRGEQYF. The whole variable domain, filled in from reference TRBV7-2 and TRBJ2-7, reads GAGVSQSPSNKVTEKGKDVELRCDPISGHTALYWYRQSLGQGLEFLIYFQGNSAPDKSGLPSDRFSAERTGGSVSTLTIQRTQQEDSAVYLCASSNPGTGRGEQYFGPGTRLTVT.

This chain links TRBV6-5 with TRBJ1-4; maybe TRBD1 (6 bases). V gave up 2 bases and J gave up 0 bases, with 10 bases separating them. CDR3 length equals 16 residues. Germline lookup yields CDR1 MNHEY and CDR2 SVGAGI. CDR3 coding DNA: TGTGCCAGCAGTTACAAGGGGGGCGCAACTAATGAAAAACTGTTTTTT. Encoded protein: CASSYKGGATNEKLFF.

The rearrangement uses TRBV18 and TRBJ1-1; no reliable D call. CDR3 length: 14 amino acids. Germline CDR1 reads KGHSH; CDR2 reads LQKENI. Trimming left V 3 bases short and J 6 bases short, with 14 bases between. The CDR3 sequence is CASSPGRLMSEAFF. The CDR3, as DNA: TGTGCCAGCTCACCCGGACGGTTAATGTCTGAAGCTTTCTTT.

The V and J genes are TRBV5-1 and TRBJ2-1, with D uncertain. The CDR3 extends over 14 amino acids. From germline, CDR1 is SGHRS and CDR2 YFSETQ. V gave up 4 bases and J gave up 5 bases, with 13 bases separating them. The CDR3 region is CASSPRVSDNEQFF. For the CDR3, the DNA is TGCGCCAGCAGCCCCCGCGTGAGCGACAATGAGCAGTTCTTC.

The gene calls are TRBV10-1 and TRBJ2-7; 9 positions agree with TRBD1. In germline, CDR1 is WNHNN, CDR2 SYGVQD (reference sequence). Germline trimming cut 6 bases from V and 2 bases from J; bases unmatched to any gene: 5. This CDR3 has 14 residues. The CDR3 region has the DNA TGCGCCAGCAGCCGGACAGGGGACACCTACGAGCAGTACTTC. Translation: CASSRTGDTYEQYF.

The chain couples TRBV27 to TRBJ1-2, with 7 bases matching TRBD1. The ends lost 5 bases at V and 4 bases at J; junction bases unmatched: 13. Germline lookup yields CDR1 MNHEY and CDR2 SMNVEV (reference sequence). This CDR3 comprises 16 residues. The CDR3 coding sequence is TGTGCCAGCAGTCCCCGGGGGCAGGGGGAGGTCTATGGCTACACCTTC. This codes for CASSPRGQGEVYGYTF.

V is TRBV19 and J is TRBJ2-7; perhaps TRBD1 as D (8 bases). CDR1 and CDR2 (germline): LNHDA, SQIVND (reference sequence). There are 15 residues in the CDR3. Trimming left V 6 bases short and J 0 bases short, with 15 bases between. The chain's CDR3 is CASRGGGTGSYEQYF. CDR3 nucleotide sequence: TGTGCCAGTAGAGGGGGAGGGACAGGCTCCTACGAGCAGTACTTC.

The rearrangement links TRBV11-1 to TRBJ2-6; D possibly corresponds to TRBD1 (5 bases). V was cut by 5 bases and J by 1 base, with 6 bases left in between. The CDR3 runs to 14 residues. Germline assignment: CDR1 SGHAT and CDR2 FQDESV (reference sequence). The CDR3: CASSDSSGANVLTF. The DNA for the CDR3 is TGTGCCAGCAGCGACAGTTCTGGGGCCAACGTCCTGACTTTC.